This T cell receptor beta chain was sequenced for a study of blood T cell repertoires in COVID-19. Study at large: Samples representing acute and convalescent COVID-19 were sourced from the United States, Italy and Spain. T cells, B-cell-depleted T cells, or PBMCs supplied cDNA or gDNA.

The V gene lost 5 bases and the J gene lost 6 bases, with 11 bases spanning the gap. Germline-derived CDR1 and CDR2 are MNHNY and SVGAGI (reference sequence). The CDR3 totals 12 residues. The assay was immunoSEQ multiplex PCR, and TCRdb's table has in-frame clones only and misses some. The repertoire holds a few hundred thousand clones, with about 87% as singletons. Patients at the Seattle site were enrolled during active infection and followed longitudinally. V gene TRBV6-6 combines with J gene TRBJ2-7; possible D gene TRBD1, 6 bases. This receptor was obtained from a man younger than 35 with COVID-19, enrolled during active disease. The sequenced sample was peripheral blood. CDR3 nucleotides: TGTGCCAGCAGTAGCAGGGGTGGCGAGCAGTACTTC. Amino acids: CASSSRGGEQYF.